This T cell receptor beta chain was identified in a study of spatial heterogeneity in lung cancer. Study results and caveats: In blood, ubiquitous expanded tumor TCRs appeared more at resection than follow-up.

Time point noted: sample taken at primary tumor resection. In each case, whole RNA from tumor, nontumor lung or frozen PBMC was sequenced unsorted. This clonotype was counted only a few times. No antigen is known for it. Each molecule of TCR cDNA was tagged with one unique molecular identifier. TCRdb used MiXCR to reprocess the 5' RACE reads, holding one entry per CDR3 protein. There are some 45,000 distinct CDR3 sequences in the sample; around 11% occur only once, and 42% lies in the top ten. The V gene lost 6 bases and the J gene lost 4 bases, with 18 bases spanning the gap. The germline CDR1 and CDR2 sequences are MNHNY and SVGAGI (reference sequence). The CDR3 runs to 15 residues.

The specimen comprised PBMCs, sampled at surgery. The chain has TRBV6-6 and TRBJ1-2, with D possibly being TRBD1 (5 bases). The clonotype comes from a female donor with early-stage non-small cell lung cancer. The CDR3 spells CASSSDRVGAYGYTF. In nucleotides, the CDR3 is TGTGCCAGCAGCTCCGACCGAGTAGGGGCCTATGGCTACACCTTC.